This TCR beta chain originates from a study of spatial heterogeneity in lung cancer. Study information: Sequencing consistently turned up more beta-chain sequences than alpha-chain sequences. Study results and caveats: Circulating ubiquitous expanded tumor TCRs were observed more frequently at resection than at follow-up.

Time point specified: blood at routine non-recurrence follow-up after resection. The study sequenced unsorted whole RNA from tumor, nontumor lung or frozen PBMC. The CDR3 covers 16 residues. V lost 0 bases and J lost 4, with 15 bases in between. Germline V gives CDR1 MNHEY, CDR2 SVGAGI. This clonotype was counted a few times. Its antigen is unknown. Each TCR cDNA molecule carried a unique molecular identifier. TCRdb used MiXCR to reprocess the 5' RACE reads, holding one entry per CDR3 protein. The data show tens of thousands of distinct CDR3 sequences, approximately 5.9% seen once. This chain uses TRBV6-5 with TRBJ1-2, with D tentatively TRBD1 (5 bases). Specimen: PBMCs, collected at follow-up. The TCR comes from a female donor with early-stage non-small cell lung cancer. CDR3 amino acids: CASSYSEQSRAYGYTF. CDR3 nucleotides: TGTGCCAGCAGTTACTCCGAACAGTCCAGGGCCTATGGCTACACCTTC.